This T cell receptor beta chain is drawn from a study of cytomegalovirus exposure and HLA in healthy donors. The study, taken as a whole, reports: Sequencing likely generated an artifact that appeared as a cluster of highly shared sequence variants.

Germline lookup yields CDR1 SGDLS and CDR2 YYNGEE. V lost 3 bases and J lost 3; bases outside the gene matches: 3. There are 14 residues in the CDR3. With 60 Vbeta and 13 Jbeta primers, the PCR was carried out. Assay: immunoSEQ multiplex PCR; the TCRdb copy retains only in-frame clones and omits some. The table records about 200,000 clones, about 75% of them present only once. With regard to this clone: Its antigen is not known.

The clonotype was recovered from a man aged 18 to 29 in good health and CMV-seronegative. The chain carries TRBV9 and TRBJ2-7; 10 bases line up with TRBD2. The sequenced material came from PBMCs. This CDR3 is CASSASSGSYEQYF. The CDR3 DNA is TGTGCCAGCAGCGCGTCTAGCGGGAGCTACGAGCAGTACTTC.